These 20 T cell receptor beta chains share one sample of origin, sequenced in a study of human T cells and chemical hapten exposure. This sample's time point: pre-sensitization, week 0. Treatment meaning: therapeutic diphenylcyclopropenone sensitization with weekly scalp DPC. TCRdb itself ran the RACE reads through MiXCR, one entry per CDR3 protein. The table shows roughly 60,000 distinct CDR3 sequences, with 6.7% occurring only once. This specimen consisted of whole blood, obtained in connection with sensitization to the hapten diphenylcyclopropenone (DPC). These receptors originate from a woman aged 25 to 39 with alopecia areata. Some clones in this sample may be carry-over from other donors' samples.

Many counts were recorded for this clonotype. The CDR3 is CSARTGGTDTQYF. The CDR3 DNA follows: TGCAGTGCTAGAACCGGGGGCACAGATACGCAGTATTTT. This sequence joins TRBV20-1 and TRBJ2-3, with D possibly being TRBD2 (5 bases). Germline V gene data show CDR1 as DFQATT and CDR2 as SNEGSKA (reference sequence). The CDR3 has 13 residues. Between the trimmed V and J ends, which lost 2 bases and 1 base, there was a span of 7 bases.

The CDR3 bases are TGTGCCAGTAGTGGACAGGGATTAAACAATCAGCCCCAGCATTTT. This codes for CASSGQGLNNQPQHF. The chain links TRBV19 to TRBJ1-5, with 8 bases that match TRBD1. The CDR3 consists of 15 residues. Trimming took 5 bases from V and 3 from J; bases not matched to a gene: 6. The germline V gene has CDR1 LNHDA and CDR2 SQIVND (reference sequence).

This clonotype has a count of ten or more. A junction boundary mismatches the germline segment, possibly from a read error. This chain connects TRBV3-1 to TRBJ1-3, with D hard to call. Germline values: CDR1 LGHDT, CDR2 YNNKEL (reference sequence). The length of the CDR3 is 12 residues. CDR3 protein: CASSNPGNTIYF. DNA of the CDR3: TGTGCCAGCTCGAACCCTGGTAACACCATATATTTT. Using reference TRBV3-1 and TRBJ1-3 for the parts outside the CDR3, the full variable domain is DTAVSQTPKYLVTQMGNDKSIKCEQNLGHDTMYWYKQDSKKFLKIMFSYNNKELIINETVPNRFSPKSPDKAHLNLHINSLELGDSAVYFCASSNPGNTIYFGEGSWLTVV.

This clonotype has a count of ten or more. This chain connects TRBV6-5 to TRBJ1-3, with no clear D. Trimming removed 6 bases from V and 2 bases from J, with 11 bases in between. Germline V gene lookup returns CDR1 MNHEY and CDR2 SVGAGI. The CDR3 contains 14 residues. CDR3: CASSRAAAGNTIYF. Here the CDR3 DNA reads TGTGCCAGCAGCCGCGCCGCGGCTGGAAACACCATATATTTT.

This clonotype was found many times. The rearrangement links TRBV7-9 to TRBJ1-1, with TRBD1 matching over 8 bases. This CDR3 has 16 residues. The germline CDR1 and CDR2 sequences are SEHNR and FQNEAQ (reference sequence). Trimming cost V 0 bases and J 5 bases; bases outside gene matches: 8. CDR3 bases: TGTGCCAGCAGCTTAGCTACAGGACAGGGCGGGACTGAAGCTTTCTTT. Protein sequence: CASSLATGQGGTEAFF.

This clonotype was seen ten or more times. This chain links TRBV19 with TRBJ2-1, with D possibly matching TRBD1 (6 bases). V was shortened by 6 bases and J by 8 bases, with 14 bases between the two germline ends. In germline, CDR1 is LNHDA, CDR2 SQIVND (reference sequence). CDR3 length: 13 residues. CDR3 DNA: TGTGCCAGTAGCCTCAGGGGTGGGGATGAGCAGTTCTTC. Its protein product is CASSLRGGDEQFF.

The sample holds many counts of this clonotype. The chain joins TRBV20-1 to TRBJ1-2; 7 nucleotides agree with TRBD1. Germline assignment: CDR1 DFQATT and CDR2 SNEGSKA (reference sequence). The CDR3 contains 12 residues. CDR3 nucleotide sequence: TGCGGTCAGGGGGGAACTAACTATGGCTACACCTTC. Protein product: CGQGGTNYGYTF.

This clonotype has ten or more counts. V gene TRBV7-8 combines with J gene TRBJ2-1; D gene unclear. Germline loops: CDR1 SGHVS, CDR2 FQNEAQ. V was cut by 3 bases and J by 5 bases, with 5 bases left in between. The length of the CDR3 is 12 residues. In nucleotides, the CDR3 is TGTGCCAGCAGCTTCCGGGACAATGAGCAGTTCTTC. Protein: CASSFRDNEQFF.

Many counts were recorded for this clonotype. The rearrangement uses TRBV4-2 and TRBJ2-7; TRBD2 aligns across 8 bases. The CDR3 contains 14 residues. From germline, CDR1 is LGHNA and CDR2 YNFKEQ. Trimming at V came to 1 base and at J to 6 bases, leaving 5 bases not matched to a gene. This CDR3 is CASSQGSGTSEQYF. The CDR3 coding sequence is TGTGCCAGCAGCCAAGGGTCCGGGACTAGCGAGCAGTACTTC.

At least ten counts were recorded for this clonotype. The gene calls are TRBV12-3 or TRBV12-4 and TRBJ2-2, with 7 bases aligning to TRBD2. The length of the CDR3 is 15 residues. The V gene end was trimmed by 1 base and the J gene end by 5 bases; junction bases not matched to a gene: 4. CDR3 in amino acids: CASSLGLARTGELFF. CDR3 sequence (DNA): TGTGCCAGCAGTTTAGGACTAGCCCGAACCGGGGAGCTGTTTTTT.

This clonotype was detected many times. The chain joins TRBV2 to TRBJ1-5; no clear D. CDR1 and CDR2 (germline): SNHLY, FYNNEI. V was shortened by 2 bases and J by 6 bases, with 11 bases between the two germline ends. This CDR3 is 14 amino acids long. In DNA, the CDR3 is TGTGCCAGCAGTGAATGGTCGGTGGCTCAGCCCCAGCATTTT. Translating it yields CASSEWSVAQPQHF.

The chain is built from TRBV6-5 and TRBJ1-1; 9 nucleotides agree with TRBD1. The CDR3 loop spans 15 amino acids. Germline loops: CDR1 MNHEY, CDR2 SVGAGI. V was clipped by 5 bases and J by 0 bases; unmatched bases: 4. The DNA of the CDR3 is TGTGCCAGCAGTCGGACAGGGGTCATGAACACTGAAGCTTTCTTT. Translation: CASSRTGVMNTEAFF.

At least ten counts were recorded for this clonotype. V gene TRBV6-5 combines with J gene TRBJ2-3; unclear D gene. The CDR3 is 14 residues long. Germline CDR1 MNHEY, CDR2 SVGAGI. The V end lost 2 bases, the J end lost 0 bases, and 6 bases lay between the germline ends. The CDR3 sequence: CASSYVGSTDTQYF. In nucleotides, the CDR3 is TGTGCCAGCAGTTACGTTGGTAGCACAGATACGCAGTATTTT.

This clonotype was detected a few times. The J gene is TRBJ2-1, the V gene TRBV24-1, with TRBD1 matching 9 bases. This CDR3 has 16 amino acids. Germline V CDR1 and CDR2: KGHDR, SFDVKD. Germline trimming cut 4 bases from V and 9 bases from J; bases unmatched to any gene: 12. This chain's CDR3 is CATSDSGQGLLGEQFF. CDR3 nucleotides: TGTGCCACCAGTGACTCCGGACAGGGGTTACTCGGTGAGCAGTTCTTC.

This clonotype was observed a handful of times. The rearrangement links TRBV10-1 to TRBJ2-1; 8 bases agree with TRBD1. This CDR3 has 14 residues. Germline V lookup: CDR1 WNHNN, CDR2 SYGVQD (reference sequence). The trim removed 10 bases at V and 4 bases at J, leaving 9 bases unmatched. The CDR3 nucleotides read TGCGCCACCTACCCAGGGGGCTCTTACAATGAGCAGTTCTTC. This encodes CATYPGGSYNEQFF.

The chain links TRBV19 to TRBJ2-7; 9 bases align to TRBD1. Germline V gene data show CDR1 as LNHDA and CDR2 as SQIVND (reference sequence). J lost 5 bases, V lost 3 bases, and 8 bases had no gene match. The CDR3 contains 15 residues. The CDR3, as DNA: TGTGCCAGTAGTATTTCGGGGACAGGGTACCACGAGCAGTACTTC. It yields the protein CASSISGTGYHEQYF.

This clonotype was picked up many times. J is TRBJ2-3 and V is TRBV20-1; 8 bases align to TRBD1. Germline trimming cut 3 bases from V and 3 bases from J; bases unmatched to any gene: 14. This CDR3 contains 17 residues. Germline V lookup: CDR1 DFQATT, CDR2 SNEGSKA (reference sequence). CDR3 protein: CSARTGTGVMMTDTQYF. The CDR3 DNA follows: TGCAGTGCTAGGACCGGGACAGGCGTGATGATGACAGATACGCAGTATTTT.

In its sample, this clonotype was seen many times. This chain uses TRBV3-1 with TRBJ1-1; 10 bases are shared with TRBD1. CDR3 length: 12 residues. V shed 6 bases and J 8 bases; nucleotides not matched to a gene: 3. In germline, CDR1 is LGHDT, CDR2 YNNKEL (reference sequence). CDR3 in amino acids: CASRRTGGEAFF. The CDR3 DNA reads as TGTGCCAGCAGACGGACAGGGGGGGAAGCTTTCTTT.

This clonotype was seen at least ten times. This chain connects TRBV14 to TRBJ1-1, with 7 bases aligning to TRBD1. CDR3 length: 17 residues. Losses at the gene ends were 1 base for V and 4 bases for J; bases not matched to a gene: 12. The germline CDR1 and CDR2 sequences are SGHDN and FVKESK. CDR3 sequence: CASSQALTGVGGTEAFF. CDR3 bases: TGTGCCAGCAGCCAAGCCCTCACAGGGGTTGGAGGCACTGAAGCTTTCTTT.

There are many counts of this clonotype. The V and J genes are TRBV27 and TRBJ2-7; TRBD1 is a possible D gene (6 bases). The CDR3 runs 13 residues. Germline loops: CDR1 MNHEY, CDR2 SMNVEV (reference sequence). The germline V and J ends were trimmed by 3 bases and 2 bases, with 8 bases remaining between them. In DNA, the CDR3 is TGTGCCAGCAGTTTCAGGGGACCCTACGAGCAGTACTTC. Protein: CASSFRGPYEQYF.